Listed below are T cell receptor beta chains from one sample, sequenced in a study of control samples from healthy donors and cancer patients. Sequencing was performed with immunoSEQ multiplex PCR; in TCRdb, only in-frame clones are kept and a portion is missing. The table shows 35,000 to 55,000 clones, with approximately 90% occurring only once. Sequenced material: PBMCs. All receptors derive from a woman between 40 and 50 years old with head and neck cancer. CDR3s include the opening cysteine and the closing phenylalanine or tryptophan. A D gene is named only where the DNA matches it firmly. The listing skips clone size in some rows; elsewhere it reads once, few, many or a size class.

V gene,D gene,J gene,clone size,CDR3 DNA,CDR3 protein
TRBV27,NA,TRBJ2-5,NA,TGTGCCAGCAGTTTCGACTACCAAGAGACCCAGTACTTC,CASSFDYQETQYF
TRBV5-4,TRBD1,TRBJ1-2,NA,TGTGCCAGCAGCGAGGACAGGGTCTATGGCTACACCTTC,CASSEDRVYGYTF
TRBV11-1,NA,TRBJ1-1,NA,TGTGCCAGCAGCTTAATCGCAGGGGCGAACACTGAAGCTTTCTTT,CASSLIAGANTEAFF
TRBV28,NA,TRBJ2-7,NA,TGTGCCAGCAGTCGCTACGAGCAGTACTTC,CASSRYEQYF
TRBV27,TRBD2,TRBJ2-5,NA,TGTGCCAGCAGTTTACTGGCGGGGGGGGACTACCAACAAGAGACCCAGTACTTC,CASSLLAGGDYQQETQYF
TRBV25-1,NA,TRBJ2-5,once,TGTGCCAGCAGACTACCGGGATCCCTAGAGACCCAGTACTTC,CASRLPGSLETQYF
TRBV7-9,NA,TRBJ1-3,few,TGTGCCATTCCTTTGGGACCAGGAAACACCATATATTTT,CAIPLGPGNTIYF
TRBV27,TRBD2,TRBJ2-7,once,TGTGCCAGCAGCCGCAGCCCATCAAGCCAGCGGGGATCTGGGCACGAGCAGTACTTC,CASSRSPSSQRGSGHEQYF
TRBV7-6,NA,TRBJ2-5,NA,TGTGCCAGCAGCTTCACAGGGATGACTACCCAAGAGACCCAGTACTTC,CASSFTGMTTQETQYF
TRBV7-9,NA,TRBJ1-6,NA,TGTGCCAGCAGCAGCGGCCCTAATTCACCCCTCCACTTT,CASSSGPNSPLHF
TRBV6-1,NA,TRBJ1-2,medium-sized,TGTGCCAGCAGTGAATCTAAGGGAGGAAGCTATGGCTACACCTTC,CASSESKGGSYGYTF
TRBV25-1,TRBD1,TRBJ1-2,once,TGTGCCAGTACCGGGACAGGGGGCAACTATGGCTACACCTTC,CASTGTGGNYGYTF
TRBV10-3,NA,TRBJ2-7,NA,TGTGCCATCAGTGAGTCTTTCGAGCAGTACTTC,CAISESFEQYF
TRBV27,TRBD2,TRBJ2-6,NA,TGTGCCAGCAGGAACCGGACTAGCGGGAGGGAGGGCTCTGGGGCCAACGTCCTGACTTTC,CASRNRTSGREGSGANVLTF
TRBV30,NA,TRBJ1-2,NA,TGTGCCTGGAGTGTCCGGGCGTATGGCTACACCTTC,CAWSVRAYGYTF
TRBV18,NA,TRBJ1-1,NA,TGTGCCAGCTCACCGGCTGGGTGGGGCACTGAAGCTTTCTTT,CASSPAGWGTEAFF
TRBV5-6,NA,TRBJ1-4,NA,TGTGCCAGCAGCTTGGGGGGAGCAACTAATGAAAAACTGTTTTTT,CASSLGGATNEKLFF
TRBV5-1,TRBD2,TRBJ2-2,NA,TGCGCCAGCTCTGGCGGGGGACGGCTTAACACCGGGGAGCTGTTTTTT,CASSGGGRLNTGELFF
TRBV19,TRBD2,TRBJ2-7,NA,TGTGCCAGTAGTGAACTAGCGGGGGCCTCCTACGAGCAGTACTTC,CASSELAGASYEQYF
TRBV5-1,TRBD2,TRBJ2-1,NA,TGCGCCAGCAGCCAGGGTTCGGGGAGGGGACGATACAATGAGCAGTTCTTC,CASSQGSGRGRYNEQFF
TRBV7-9,TRBD2,TRBJ2-3,NA,TGTGCCAGCTCGACCGGGACTAGCGGAGCCAATACGCAGTATTTT,CASSTGTSGANTQYF
TRBV29-1,NA,TRBJ2-6,NA,TGCAGCGCTGAGGGGCGGGGAGACTCTGGGGCCAACGTCCTGACTTTC,CSAEGRGDSGANVLTF
TRBV7-2,TRBD1,TRBJ1-2,NA,TGTGCCAGCAGCCCAAGGACAGGGGACTTTTATGGCTACACCTTC,CASSPRTGDFYGYTF
TRBV18,NA,TRBJ2-1,NA,TGTGCCAGCTCACCCCCAAGCTCCTACAATGAGCAGTTCTTC,CASSPPSSYNEQFF
TRBV5-1,TRBD2,TRBJ2-1,NA,TGCGCCAGCAGATTGGCTAGCGGGAGTTCTAGTGAGCAGTTCTTC,CASRLASGSSSEQFF
TRBV7-3,TRBD2,TRBJ2-1,once,TGTGCCAGCAGCCCCCTCTCACTAGCGGGCAGAGGGAGCAATGAGCAGTTCTTC,CASSPLSLAGRGSNEQFF
TRBV19,TRBD1,TRBJ1-5,few,TGTGCCACCGGACAGGATAGCAATCAGCCCCAGCATTTT,CATGQDSNQPQHF
TRBV27,TRBD1,TRBJ1-6,NA,TGTGCCAGCAGTTTACGGGACAGCTATAATTCACCCCTCCACTTT,CASSLRDSYNSPLHF
TRBV6-2/TRBV6-3,NA,TRBJ1-2,once,TGTGCCAGCAGTTATCGGTTCGACAGGCACGGGGACGGCTACACCTTC,CASSYRFDRHGDGYTF
TRBV21-1,NA,TRBJ1-1,NA,TGTGCCAGCAGCAAAGTTAGTGCCAGATCGAACACTGAAGCTTTCTTT,CASSKVSARSNTEAFF
TRBV28,TRBD1,TRBJ2-7,once,TGTGCCAGCAGTTTATTACAGGGGGCGTTACACGAGCAGTACTTC,CASSLLQGALHEQYF
TRBV2,TRBD2,TRBJ2-1,few,TGTGCCAGGTCCGGGACTAGCGGGACGAATGAGCAGTTCTTC,CARSGTSGTNEQFF